This T cell receptor beta chain was captured by sequencing in a study of blood T cell repertoires in COVID-19. Germline CDR1 is SGHRS and CDR2 is YFSETQ. V gave up 1 base and J gave up 8 bases, with 13 bases separating them. The CDR3 is made up of 14 amino acids. Across about two dozen US areas, participants ranged in age from roughly 18 to 89 years. Each recovered donor of Cohort 3 presented with two negative PCRs, clearance, or symptom resolution. Some clones are missing from TCRdb's copy, which holds only in-frame ones; the method was immunoSEQ multiplex PCR. The repertoire holds 150,000 to 200,000 clones, with 78% as singletons.

The sequenced sample was PBMCs or T cells enriched from blood (not recorded which). This receptor was taken from a woman aged 45-65 years who had recovered from COVID-19. The V call is TRBV5-1, the J call TRBJ2-1; D is perhaps TRBD1 (5 bases). This CDR3 is CASSLRGSSDEQFF. The CDR3 coding sequence is TGCGCCAGCAGCTTGAGGGGTAGTTCTGATGAGCAGTTCTTC.